The present TCR beta chain was sequenced within a study of shared T cell receptors in the human thymus. Assay used: immunoSEQ multiplex PCR; TCRdb lists only in-frame clones, some missing. The table has approximately 490,000 clones, approximately 78% seen once; the top ten hold about 0.014%. With V trimmed by 7 bases and J by 1 base, 14 bases remained unmatched. Germline assignment: CDR1 SGHRS and CDR2 YFSETQ. CDR3 length: 17 residues. This sample was also put to use in a study of human thymus T cells. As that report states: The people who donated were healthy Finnish babies having corrective surgery for congenital heart defects. Among thymic and blood repertoires, usage of V and J genes appeared biased. There were highly overlapping thymic repertoires among unrelated individuals, as related research reported.

The clonotype comes from a boy under three years old with a congenital heart defect. Sequencing was done on a sample of thymocytes. This chain uses TRBV5-1 with TRBJ2-3, with TRBD1 matching over 8 bases. CDR3 sequence reads: CASGPTGAIPGTDTQYF. The CDR3 DNA is TGCGCCAGCGGCCCGACAGGGGCCATACCTGGCACAGATACGCAGTATTTT.